Listed here are 28 T cell receptor beta chains from one sample, sequenced in a study of tumor-infiltrating lymphocytes in primary liver carcinoma. The study co-extracted DNA and RNA from around 20-30 mg of unsorted bulk tissue. TCR beta cDNA was prepared out of around 460 ng total RNA by means of a constant-region primer. Construction of TCR beta libraries relied on three successive nested multiplex PCR rounds employing slightly modified ARM-PCR. Two initial PCR rounds of 10 to 11 cycles each paired TRBV1-TRBV30 forward primers with a C-beta reverse primer. TCRdb fed the multiplex PCR reads into MiXCR, producing one record per CDR3 protein. The repertoire holds approximately 40,000 distinct CDR3 sequences, with approximately 73% as singletons. Sequenced sample: liver tumor tissue from sampling region 4. Described subset: tumor region T4, right-lateral pole. Every receptor here comes from a man in his forties with primary liver carcinoma and hepatitis B virus infection.

About this clonotype: The CDR3 carries no conserved terminal phenylalanine or tryptophan, so it likely arises from a read error. The chain recombines TRBV28 with TRBJ2-7, with 7 positions matching TRBD2. Germline V gene lookup returns CDR1 MDHEN and CDR2 SYDVKM. The CDR3 is 13 amino acids. CDR3 sequence reads: CDSSGDRAYEQYS. In DNA form, the CDR3 reads TGTGACAGCAGCGGGGACCGCGCCTACGAGCAGTACTCC.

With respect to this clonotype: The junction does not match germline at one end; this may be a read error. CDR3 DNA sequence: TGTACCAGCAGCTTGGGGGGCACAGAAACACAGTATTTT. Protein sequence: CTSSLGGTETQYF. The J gene is TRBJ2-3, the V gene TRBV11-3; the D call may be TRBD1 or TRBD2 (6 bases each). The germline V gene has CDR1 SGHNT and CDR2 YENEEA. The length of the CDR3 is 13 residues.

In the case of this clonotype: The germline gene is not matched at one end of the junction; a read error may be the cause. This sequence joins TRBV6-4 and TRBJ2-2, with 8 bases that match TRBD2. The germline gives CDR1 MRHNA, CDR2 SNTAGT. This CDR3 contains 13 residues. CDR3 sequence (DNA): TGTGCCAAGAGTAGCGGGAACACCAGGGAGCTGTTTTTT. Its translation: CAKSSGNTRELFF.

The rearrangement uses TRBV10-3 and TRBJ2-1; 7 bases match TRBD2. The trim removed 4 bases at V and 13 bases at J, leaving 19 bases unmatched. The CDR3 runs 16 residues. Germline loops: CDR1 ENHRY, CDR2 SYGVKD. CDR3 coding DNA: TGTGCCATCAGTGTAGCTAGTGGGAGGGGTGGGGATGTACAGTTCTTC. Protein: CAISVASGRGGDVQFF.

This clonotype came up a few times. A much larger clone sits a single nucleotide away, making a read error possible. The chain links TRBV6-1 to TRBJ2-1; D might be TRBD2 (6 bases). Between the trimmed V and J ends, which lost 8 bases and 8 bases, there was a span of 22 bases. This CDR3 spans 15 amino acids. CDR1 is MNHNS and CDR2 is SASEGT in the germline V gene. The CDR3 loop is CASVSGTTSSDEQFF. The CDR3 nucleotides read TGTGCCAGCGTATCCGGGACCACATCTAGCGATGAGCAGTTCTTC.

Turning to this clonotype: Without the conserved terminal phenylalanine or tryptophan, this CDR3 likely stems from a read error. The CDR3 DNA is TGTGCCAACAGCCCCCAGGGGGATTTCACTGAAGCTTTCCTT. Amino acids: CANSPQGDFTEAFL. This rearrangement joins TRBV2 to TRBJ1-1; 7 bases are a match to TRBD1. Trimming at V came to 10 bases and at J to 4 bases, leaving 12 bases not matched to a gene. Germline V CDR1 and CDR2: SNHLY, FYNNEI. The CDR3 sequence is 14 residues long.

Concerning this clonotype itself: The conserved closing phenylalanine or tryptophan is absent in this CDR3, likely reflecting a read error. The chain couples TRBV11-1 to TRBJ2-4, with 13 nucleotides matching TRBD2. After removal of 3 bases from V and 13 bases from J, the junction contained 15 bases not matched to a gene. Germline assignment: CDR1 SGHAT and CDR2 FQDESV (reference sequence). The CDR3 is 17 amino acids. The CDR3 DNA is TGTGCCAGCAGCTTTCCCGGGACTAGCGGGACAAAAAACACACAGTACTCC. Protein: CASSFPGTSGTKNTQYS.

As to this clonotype: The conserved final phenylalanine or tryptophan is absent from the CDR3, which likely points to a read error. The DNA is left out, because the CDR3 cannot be placed on it with certainty; the CDR3 is given as TCRdb lists it. The chain joins TRBV11-2 to TRBJ2-3; the D segment call TRBD2 is taken from the table without a DNA check. CDR1 and CDR2 (germline): SGHAT, FQNNGV. Including both end residues, the CDR3 is 17 amino acids long. This chain's CDR3 is CASTIRRLKESTDTQYY.

This clonotype has just one count. An end of the junction differs from the germline gene, which may be a read error. The chain joins TRBV28 to TRBJ2-1; 11 bases are a match to TRBD2. The CDR3 sequence is 19 residues long. The V gene's germline CDR1 is MDHEN and CDR2 SYDVKM. The CDR3 here is CTSSLYHFPGLADHNEQFF. The DNA of the CDR3 is TGTACCAGCAGTTTATACCACTTTCCGGGACTAGCGGACCACAATGAGCAGTTCTTC.

Worth noting for this clonotype: The junction does not match germline at one end; this may be a read error. V gene TRBV11-2 combines with J gene TRBJ2-3; TRBD2 matches at 8 bases. CDR1 SGHAT and CDR2 FQNNGV come from the germline V gene. The CDR3 is made up of 16 amino acids. CDR3 DNA: TGTTCCAGCAGTTCGGGACTAGTGGGAGTGACAGATACGCAGTATTTT. Protein sequence: CSSSSGLVGVTDTQYF.

The genes are TRBV29-1 and TRBJ1-5, with D possibly TRBD2 on 5 matching bases. The DNA end favors TRBJ2-3, so the J call may be wrong. CDR1 and CDR2 from the germline V gene are SQVTM and ANQGSEA. This CDR3 is 13 amino acids long. The CDR3 nucleotides read TGCAGCGCCGGAGGAGGAGCGAATCAACCCCAGTATTTT. Encoded protein: CSAGGGANQPQYF.

About this clonotype itself: An end of the junction differs from the germline gene, which may be a read error. V and J are TRBV9 and TRBJ2-5; 7 bases agree with TRBD1. CDR3 length equals 12 residues. Germline V gene lookup returns CDR1 SGDLS and CDR2 YYNGEE. The CDR3 is CACSPTGETQYF. In nucleotides, the CDR3 is TGTGCCTGCAGCCCCACAGGGGAGACACAGTACTTC. The entire variable domain, with the rest obtained from reference TRBV9 and TRBJ2-5, is as follows: DSGVTQTPKHLITATGQRVTLRCSPRSGDLSVYWYQQSLDQGLQFLIQYYNGEERAKGNILERFSAQQFPDLHSELNLSSLELGDSALYFCACSPTGETQYFGPGTRLLVL.

A note on this clonotype: The missing conserved phenylalanine or tryptophan at the end of this CDR3 makes a read error likely. V and J are TRBV11-1 and TRBJ2-1; D ambiguous. There are 14 residues in the CDR3. V was pared by 5 bases and J by 5 bases, with 13 bases between. Germline V gene data show CDR1 as SGHAT and CDR2 as FQDESV (reference sequence). In DNA, the CDR3 is TGTGCCAGCAGCATAGGCGTCACGAACAATGAGCAGTTCTAC. The encoded protein is CASSIGVTNNEQFY.

The chain uses TRBV11-1 and TRBJ1-2; 9 nucleotides align to TRBD1. Germline CDR1 and CDR2: SGHAT and FQDESV (reference sequence). The trim removed 11 bases at V and 3 bases at J, leaving 13 bases unmatched. The CDR3 is 15 residues long. CDR3 sequence (DNA): TGTGCCTGTAGCCGCGACAGGGGGGCGGACTATGGCTACACCTTC. Encoded protein: CACSRDRGADYGYTF.

About this clonotype itself: Since the CDR3 does not end with the conserved phenylalanine or tryptophan, this likely comes from a read error. The genes are TRBV11-2 and TRBJ2-7, with D possibly matching TRBD2 (6 bases). This CDR3 spans 13 amino acids. Trimming shortened V by 6 bases and J by 4 bases, and 13 bases separated the two germline ends. The germline V gene has CDR1 SGHAT and CDR2 FQNNGV. The CDR3 nucleotides are TGTGCCAGCAGTGGAAGCGGGTGGTACGAGCAGTACTCC. It is translated as CASSGSGWYEQYS.

The rearrangement joins TRBV19 to TRBJ2-7; D is unresolved. The germline V gene encodes CDR1 LNHDA and CDR2 SQIVND (reference sequence). V was trimmed by 3 bases and J by 3 bases, leaving 12 bases between them. This CDR3 is built from 14 residues. This CDR3 reads CASSIIVGDYEQYF. As DNA, the CDR3 is TGTGCCAGTAGTATTATAGTTGGAGACTACGAGCAGTACTTC. Complete variable domain (other parts from reference TRBV19 and TRBJ2-7): DGGITQSPKYLFRKEGQNVTLSCEQNLNHDAMYWYRQDPGQGLRLIYYSQIVNDFQKGDIAEGYSVSREKKESFPLTVTSAQKNPTAFYLCASSIIVGDYEQYFGPGTRLTVT.

On this clonotype itself: The CDR3 end shows no conserved phenylalanine or tryptophan, and so a read error is likely. The chain couples TRBV11-1 to TRBJ2-4; 7 bases are a match to TRBD2. The CDR3 sequence is 17 residues long. Germline lookup yields CDR1 SGHAT and CDR2 FQDESV (reference sequence). The CDR3 DNA is TGTACCAGCAGCTTCCCCGGGACCAGCGGGACCAAAAACATTCAGTACTAC. It specifies CTSSFPGTSGTKNIQYY.

J is TRBJ1-1 and V is TRBV6-2 or TRBV6-3, with D possibly being TRBD1 (5 bases). CDR3 size: 11 residues. Germline V lookup: CDR1 MNHEY, CDR2 SVGEGT. Trimming removed 4 bases at V and 12 bases at J, with 12 bases between. The CDR3 region has the DNA TGTGCCAGCAGTTCTACAGGACCGACTTTCTTT. Translated: CASSSTGPTFF.

This clonotype was counted at least ten times. The chain combines TRBV20-1 with TRBJ2-5; D gene unclear. Germline V gene data show CDR1 as DFQATT and CDR2 as SNEGSKA (reference sequence). The V end was cut by 8 bases, the J end by 5 bases, with 24 bases between. CDR3 length: 15 amino acids. The CDR3 DNA follows: TGCAGTCAGACCACTGACGGAAATACCCAGGAGACCCAGTACTTC. It yields the protein CSQTTDGNTQETQYF.

To note about this clonotype: Mismatch with germline at one junction end may stem from a read error. The chain has TRBV14 and TRBJ2-2, with D perhaps TRBD1 (6 bases). Per the germline V gene, CDR1 is SGHDN and CDR2 is FVKESK. This CDR3 region has 16 residues. CDR3: CARSPRGQSNTEELFF. CDR3 DNA sequence: TGTGCCAGAAGCCCCAGAGGACAGTCCAACACCGAGGAGCTGTTTTTT.

This clonotype showed up many times. The CDR3 coding sequence is TGCAGTGCCATAGCGGGAGGAAACTTCTACGAGCAGTACTTC. Translated: CSAIAGGNFYEQYF. The chain combines TRBV20-1 with TRBJ2-7; 10 bases agree with TRBD2. The CDR3 covers 14 residues. Unmatched junction bases numbered 8, after V lost 6 bases and J lost 3 bases. Germline V CDR1 and CDR2: DFQATT, SNEGSKA (reference sequence).

In regard to this clonotype: One end of the junction fails to match germline, which may point to a read error. The rearrangement links TRBV6-2 or TRBV6-3 to TRBJ2-1, with 7 positions matching TRBD2. The germline CDR1 and CDR2 sequences are MNHEY and SVGEGT. The CDR3 consists of 14 residues. This chain's CDR3 is CASSYAGVHNEHFF. For the CDR3, the DNA is TGTGCCAGCAGTTATGCGGGAGTCCACAATGAGCATTTCTTC.

Notes on this clonotype: No conserved phenylalanine or tryptophan ends this CDR3, so it is likely a read error. The DNA is left out, because the CDR3 cannot be placed on it with certainty; the CDR3 is given as TCRdb lists it. The chain has TRBV5-1 and TRBJ1-2; the table's D call TRBD1 went unverified against the DNA. Inclusive of both ends, the CDR3 amounts to 14 amino acids. Germline V gene sequence: CDR1 SGHRS, CDR2 YFSETQ. The CDR3 region is CASSPDRGSYGYTV.

This clonotype has more than one count but fewer than ten. The rearrangement links TRBV6-5 to TRBJ2-7, with a possible D match to TRBD1 (7 bases). The CDR3 is made up of 13 amino acids. The V gene's germline CDR1 is MNHEY and CDR2 SVGAGI. V lost 10 bases and J lost 3, with 16 bases in between. The CDR3: CANNRQGGYEQYF. CDR3 nucleotide sequence: TGTGCCAACAACAGACAGGGAGGCTACGAGCAGTACTTC.

To note about this clonotype: Sequence at one end of the junction differs from germline and may be a read error. The rearrangement joins TRBV6-5 to TRBJ1-2, with D perhaps TRBD1 (5 bases). The CDR3 is 14 residues long. Germline CDR1 reads MNHEY; CDR2 reads SVGAGI. The CDR3 loop is CVSRSGTAELGYTF. In DNA, the CDR3 is TGTGTCAGCAGATCCGGGACGGCTGAGTTGGGTTACACCTTC.

Remarks on this clonotype: One end of the junction is discordant with germline, which a read error may explain. This chain joins TRBV6-1 and TRBJ2-2; 11 bases match TRBD2. CDR1 and CDR2 from the germline V gene are MNHNS and SASEGT. The CDR3 is 16 amino acids. CDR3 sequence (DNA): TGTGCCATCAAATATACTAGCGGGAGACGGACCGGGGAACTGTTTTTT. Protein sequence: CAIKYTSGRRTGELFF.

This rearrangement joins TRBV5-4 to TRBJ2-7; D not resolved. The CDR3 length is 14 residues. Germline CDR1 and CDR2: SGHNT and YYREEE (reference sequence). The V gene lost 6 bases and the J gene lost 6 bases, with 19 bases spanning the gap. CDR3 nucleotide sequence: TGTGCCAGCAACCGCGAGCTCTCATCCAGCGAGCAGTACTTC. It codes for CASNRELSSSEQYF.

This clonotype was counted at least ten times. This chain connects TRBV11-2 to TRBJ1-6; unclear D gene. V gave up 3 bases and J gave up 8 bases, with 5 bases separating them. The germline V gene has CDR1 SGHAT and CDR2 FQNNGV. The CDR3 sequence is 12 residues long. This chain's CDR3 is CASSFGDSPLHF. CDR3 nucleotide sequence: TGTGCCAGCAGCTTCGGAGATTCACCCCTCCACTTT. Looking up the rest from reference TRBV11-2 and TRBJ1-6 gives the full variable domain: EAGVAQSPRYKIIEKRQSVAFWCNPISGHATLYWYQQILGQGPKLLIQFQNNGVVDDSQLPKDRFSAERLKGVDSTLKIQPAKLEDSAVYLCASSFGDSPLHFGNGTRLTVT.